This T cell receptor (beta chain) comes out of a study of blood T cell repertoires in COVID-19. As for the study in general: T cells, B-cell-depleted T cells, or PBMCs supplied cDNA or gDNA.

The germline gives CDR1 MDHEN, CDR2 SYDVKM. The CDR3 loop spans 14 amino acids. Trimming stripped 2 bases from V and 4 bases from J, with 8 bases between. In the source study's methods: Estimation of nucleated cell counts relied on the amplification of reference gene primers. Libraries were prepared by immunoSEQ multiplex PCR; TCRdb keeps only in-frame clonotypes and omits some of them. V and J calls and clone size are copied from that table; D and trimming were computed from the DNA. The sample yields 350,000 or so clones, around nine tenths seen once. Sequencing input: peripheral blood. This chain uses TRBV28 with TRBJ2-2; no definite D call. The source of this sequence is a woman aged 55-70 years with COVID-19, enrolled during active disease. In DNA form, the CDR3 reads TGTGCCAGCAGTTTAATCAGAGGCACCGGGGAGCTGTTTTTT. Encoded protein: CASSLIRGTGELFF.